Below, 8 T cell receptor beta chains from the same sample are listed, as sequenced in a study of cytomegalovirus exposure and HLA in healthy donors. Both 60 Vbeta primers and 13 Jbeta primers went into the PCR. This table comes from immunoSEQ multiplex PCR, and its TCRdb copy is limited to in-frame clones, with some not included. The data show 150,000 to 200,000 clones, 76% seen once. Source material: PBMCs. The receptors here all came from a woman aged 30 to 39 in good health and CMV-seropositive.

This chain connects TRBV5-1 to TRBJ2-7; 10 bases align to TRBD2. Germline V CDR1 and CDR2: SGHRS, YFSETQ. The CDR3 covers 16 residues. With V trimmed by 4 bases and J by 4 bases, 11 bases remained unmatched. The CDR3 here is CASSPSPLAGEYEQYF. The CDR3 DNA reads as TGCGCCAGCAGCCCCTCTCCTCTAGCGGGGGAATACGAGCAGTACTTC.

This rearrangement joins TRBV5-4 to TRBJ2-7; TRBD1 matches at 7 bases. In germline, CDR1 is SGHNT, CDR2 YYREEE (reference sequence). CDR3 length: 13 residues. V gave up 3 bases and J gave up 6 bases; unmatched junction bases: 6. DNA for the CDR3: TGTGCCAGCAGCTGGTACAGGGGAAGCGAGCAGTACTTC. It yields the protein CASSWYRGSEQYF.

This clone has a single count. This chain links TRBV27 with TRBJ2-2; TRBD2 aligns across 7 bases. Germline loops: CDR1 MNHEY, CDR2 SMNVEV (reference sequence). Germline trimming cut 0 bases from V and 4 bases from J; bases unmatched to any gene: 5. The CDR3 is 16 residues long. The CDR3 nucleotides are TGTGCCAGCAGTTTATCGCGGGAGACAGCCACCGGGGAGCTGTTTTTT. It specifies CASSLSRETATGELFF.

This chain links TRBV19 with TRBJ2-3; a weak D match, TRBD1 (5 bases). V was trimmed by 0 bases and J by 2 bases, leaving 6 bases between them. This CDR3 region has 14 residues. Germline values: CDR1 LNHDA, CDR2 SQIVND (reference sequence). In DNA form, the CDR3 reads TGTGCCAGTAGTATAGACAGGGTCACAGATACGCAGTATTTT. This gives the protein CASSIDRVTDTQYF.

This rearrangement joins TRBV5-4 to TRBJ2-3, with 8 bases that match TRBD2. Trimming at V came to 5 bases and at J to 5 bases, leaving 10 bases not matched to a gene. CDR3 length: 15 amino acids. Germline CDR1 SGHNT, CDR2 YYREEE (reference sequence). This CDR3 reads CASSGGTRMLDTQYF. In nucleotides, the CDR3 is TGTGCCAGCAGTGGTGGGACTAGGATGTTAGATACGCAGTATTTT.

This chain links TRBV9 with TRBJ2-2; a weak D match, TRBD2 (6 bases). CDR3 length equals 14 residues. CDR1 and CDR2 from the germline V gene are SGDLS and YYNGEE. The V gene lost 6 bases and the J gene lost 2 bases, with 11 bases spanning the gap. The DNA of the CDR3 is TGTGCCAGCAATCGGGCGGGAAACACCGGGGAGCTGTTTTTT. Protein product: CASNRAGNTGELFF.

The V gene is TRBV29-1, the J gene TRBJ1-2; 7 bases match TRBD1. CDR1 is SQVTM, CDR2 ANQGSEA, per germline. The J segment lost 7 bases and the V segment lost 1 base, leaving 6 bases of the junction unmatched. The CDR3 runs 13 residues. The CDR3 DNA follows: TGCAGCGTTGAAGCGGTGACAGGGAGTGGCTACACCTTC. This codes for CSVEAVTGSGYTF.

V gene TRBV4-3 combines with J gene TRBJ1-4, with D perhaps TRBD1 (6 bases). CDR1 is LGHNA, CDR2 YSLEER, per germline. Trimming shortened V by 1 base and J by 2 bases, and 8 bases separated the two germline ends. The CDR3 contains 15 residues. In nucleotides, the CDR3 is TGCGCCAGCAGCCAAGCAGGGGAGACTAATGAAAAACTGTTTTTT. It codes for CASSQAGETNEKLFF.